A selection of T cell receptor beta chains follows, all from one sample in a study of memory CD4+ T cells and cytomegalovirus serostatus. Profiled with immunoSEQ multiplex PCR; TCRdb holds only in-frame clones, not every one. The data contain 84,000 or so clones, 80% of them singletons. The source material was memory CD4+ T cells from blood. The receptors stem from an adult in good health and CMV-seronegative. Each CDR3 is given with its conserved first and last residue. Fields, in order: J gene, V gene, clone size, D gene, CDR3 protein, CDR3 DNA. D genes are given only for firm matches. Part of the rows lack a size; the others show once, few, many or a class for expanded clones.

j_call: TRBJ1-2
v_call: TRBV25-1
clone_size: few
d_call: NA
cdr3_aa: CASRGSTNYGYTF
cdr3_nt: TGTGCCAGCAGGGGAAGTACTAACTATGGCTACACCTTC

j_call: TRBJ2-1
v_call: TRBV29-1
clone_size: NA
d_call: NA
cdr3_aa: CSVRTLPRYEQFF
cdr3_nt: TGCAGCGTACGGACACTACCAAGGTATGAGCAGTTCTTC

j_call: TRBJ1-2
v_call: TRBV18
clone_size: NA
d_call: TRBD1
cdr3_aa: CASSPTGVGGYTF
cdr3_nt: TGTGCCAGCTCACCGACAGGGGTGGGTGGCTACACCTTC

j_call: TRBJ2-1
v_call: TRBV18
clone_size: few
d_call: TRBD1
cdr3_aa: CASSPGDRGYLNNEQFF
cdr3_nt: TGTGCCAGCTCACCAGGGGACAGGGGATACCTGAACAATGAGCAGTTCTTC

j_call: TRBJ2-7
v_call: TRBV6-5
clone_size: NA
d_call: NA
cdr3_aa: CASSYSGIDMAYEQYF
cdr3_nt: TGTGCCAGCAGTTACTCCGGTATAGACATGGCCTACGAGCAGTACTTC

j_call: TRBJ2-7
v_call: TRBV7-2
clone_size: NA
d_call: TRBD1
cdr3_aa: CASSHPLRTGSHEQYF
cdr3_nt: TGTGCCAGCAGCCATCCCCTTCGGACAGGCTCGCACGAGCAGTACTTC

j_call: TRBJ1-5
v_call: TRBV6-1
clone_size: NA
d_call: NA
cdr3_aa: CASYPWGANNQPQHF
cdr3_nt: TGTGCCAGCTACCCCTGGGGGGCGAACAATCAGCCCCAGCATTTT

j_call: TRBJ2-7
v_call: TRBV7-9
clone_size: NA
d_call: NA
cdr3_aa: CASSLGGVQLHF
cdr3_nt: TGTGCCAGCAGCTTAGGGGGTGTGCAGTTACACTTC

j_call: TRBJ1-2
v_call: TRBV13
clone_size: NA
d_call: TRBD1
cdr3_aa: CASSSSGTGGPVNYGYTF
cdr3_nt: TGTGCCAGCAGCTCTTCCGGGACAGGGGGCCCCGTTAACTATGGCTACACCTTC

j_call: TRBJ2-7
v_call: TRBV5-1
clone_size: once
d_call: NA
cdr3_aa: CASSLEVGLVEGDF
cdr3_nt: TGCGCCAGCAGCTTGGAGGTTGGTCTAGTCGAGGGTGACTTC

j_call: TRBJ1-2
v_call: TRBV7-9
clone_size: NA
d_call: NA
cdr3_aa: CASQLGTYGYTF
cdr3_nt: TGTGCCAGCCAACTCGGGACCTATGGCTACACCTTC

j_call: TRBJ1-2
v_call: TRBV5-6
clone_size: NA
d_call: NA
cdr3_aa: CASSLAGTANYGYTF
cdr3_nt: TGTGCCAGCAGCTTGGCAGGAACAGCTAACTATGGCTACACCTTC

j_call: TRBJ1-1
v_call: TRBV27
clone_size: NA
d_call: TRBD1
cdr3_aa: CASRPRTGVRTEAFF
cdr3_nt: TGTGCCAGCAGGCCCAGGACAGGGGTCCGGACTGAAGCTTTCTTT

j_call: TRBJ2-2
v_call: TRBV4-1
clone_size: NA
d_call: NA
cdr3_aa: CASSQVPLVGTGELFF
cdr3_nt: TGCGCCAGCAGCCAAGTTCCTCTTGTGGGCACCGGGGAGCTGTTTTTT

j_call: TRBJ1-2
v_call: TRBV9
clone_size: NA
d_call: NA
cdr3_aa: CASSDNYGYTF
cdr3_nt: TGTGCCAGCAGCGACAACTATGGCTACACCTTC

j_call: TRBJ1-1
v_call: TRBV5-1
clone_size: NA
d_call: NA
cdr3_aa: CASSFTGLDTEAFF
cdr3_nt: TGCGCCAGCAGCTTCACAGGGTTAGACACTGAAGCTTTCTTT

j_call: TRBJ2-2
v_call: TRBV5-4
clone_size: NA
d_call: NA
cdr3_aa: CASTHGPGGDTGELFF
cdr3_nt: TGTGCCAGCACCCACGGACCGGGCGGGGACACCGGGGAGCTGTTTTTT

j_call: TRBJ1-4
v_call: TRBV18
clone_size: NA
d_call: TRBD1
cdr3_aa: CASSPRTGATNEKLFF
cdr3_nt: TGTGCCAGCTCACCACGGACAGGTGCAACTAATGAAAAACTGTTTTTT

j_call: TRBJ1-1
v_call: TRBV28
clone_size: once
d_call: NA
cdr3_aa: CASSFRQDTEAFF
cdr3_nt: TGTGCCAGCAGTTTTAGGCAGGACACTGAAGCTTTCTTT

j_call: TRBJ1-1
v_call: TRBV6-1
clone_size: NA
d_call: NA
cdr3_aa: CASSPGATEAFF
cdr3_nt: TGTGCCAGCAGCCCAGGGGCGACTGAAGCTTTCTTT

j_call: TRBJ2-7
v_call: TRBV11-2
clone_size: NA
d_call: NA
cdr3_aa: CASSRDRSSYEQYF
cdr3_nt: TGTGCCAGCAGCCGCGACAGGAGCTCCTACGAGCAGTACTTC

j_call: TRBJ1-2
v_call: TRBV5-6
clone_size: once
d_call: NA
cdr3_aa: CASSLLSGQADTF
cdr3_nt: TGTGCCAGCAGCTTGCTCAGTGGGCAGGCCGACACCTTC

j_call: TRBJ1-2
v_call: TRBV7-2
clone_size: NA
d_call: NA
cdr3_aa: CASSARDQRDGYTF
cdr3_nt: TGTGCCAGCAGCGCGAGAGACCAGCGGGATGGCTACACCTTC

j_call: TRBJ2-4
v_call: TRBV19
clone_size: NA
d_call: NA
cdr3_aa: CASSIGAALMAKNIQYF
cdr3_nt: TGTGCCAGTAGTATCGGGGCCGCCTTGATGGCCAAAAACATTCAGTACTTC

j_call: TRBJ1-5
v_call: TRBV6-5
clone_size: NA
d_call: TRBD1
cdr3_aa: CASSYDRGHNQPQHF
cdr3_nt: TGTGCCAGCAGTTATGACAGGGGGCATAATCAGCCCCAGCATTTT

j_call: TRBJ1-1
v_call: TRBV4-1
clone_size: NA
d_call: NA
cdr3_aa: CASSQENRNTEAFF
cdr3_nt: TGCGCCAGCAGCCAAGAAAACAGGAACACTGAAGCTTTCTTT

j_call: TRBJ1-2
v_call: TRBV27
clone_size: NA
d_call: NA
cdr3_aa: CASSLRPGEGGYTF
cdr3_nt: TGTGCCAGCAGTCTTCGGCCAGGGGAAGGTGGCTACACCTTC

j_call: TRBJ1-2
v_call: TRBV28
clone_size: NA
d_call: NA
cdr3_aa: CASSLPVTTNYGYTF
cdr3_nt: TGTGCCAGCAGTCTCCCGGTTACTACCAACTATGGCTACACCTTC

j_call: TRBJ1-5
v_call: TRBV7-6
clone_size: few
d_call: NA
cdr3_aa: CASSPMAGTSNQPQHF
cdr3_nt: TGTGCCAGCAGCCCGATGGCAGGAACTAGCAATCAGCCCCAGCATTTT

j_call: TRBJ2-7
v_call: TRBV4-2
clone_size: NA
d_call: TRBD2
cdr3_aa: CASSQDRRGGNYEQYF
cdr3_nt: TGTGCCAGCAGCCAAGATCGGCGGGGGGGCAACTACGAGCAGTACTTC

j_call: TRBJ1-2
v_call: TRBV7-9
clone_size: NA
d_call: NA
cdr3_aa: CASSPTARGYTF
cdr3_nt: TGTGCCAGCAGCCCGACAGCGCGCGGCTACACCTTC

j_call: TRBJ1-1
v_call: TRBV25-1
clone_size: NA
d_call: NA
cdr3_aa: CASSKTMSTEAFF
cdr3_nt: TGTGCCAGCAGTAAGACAATGAGCACTGAAGCTTTCTTT